This T cell receptor beta chain was retrieved from a study of T cells in Graves' hyperthyroidism and ophthalmopathy. The source material, RNA transcripts, was used to amplify TCR beta CDR3 regions. The HTBI primer set served for first-round RT-PCR of the TCR CDR3. Via MiXCR, TCRdb re-called the multiplex PCR reads, giving one row per CDR3 protein. The sample includes 660,000 or so distinct CDR3 sequences, less than 25% of them seen just once. The CDR3 has 14 amino acids. CDR1 and CDR2 from the germline V gene are MGHRA and YSYEKL. The V and J ends lost 1 base and 2 bases respectively, with 9 bases between them.

V is TRBV4-1 and J is TRBJ2-7; TRBD2 might be the D (5 bases). Material for sequencing was blood. This receptor was identified in a man aged 25-45 years with Graves' ophthalmopathy. The CDR3 protein is CASSQGYGTYEQYF. The DNA of the CDR3 is TGCGCCAGCAGCCAAGGGTACGGGACCTACGAGCAGTACTTC.